The present TCR beta chain was sequenced within a study of blood T cell repertoires in COVID-19. Looking at the study overall: The origin of the acute and convalescent COVID-19 samples was the United States, Italy and Spain. The cDNA or gDNA used as material had been derived from T cells, B-cell-depleted T cells, or PBMCs.

In the authors' workflow: For nucleated cells, counts were estimated from reference gene primer amplification. Clones were read by immunoSEQ multiplex PCR, and TCRdb kept only the in-frame ones, dropping some. V, J and clone size are those of that table, while D and trimming were read from the DNA. Among about 71,000 clones listed, roughly 89% were seen once. The table lists this clone with a count of one. Between the trimmed V and J ends, which lost 1 base and 3 bases, there was a span of 7 bases. This CDR3 has 13 amino acids. CDR1 SGHRS and CDR2 YFSETQ come from the germline V gene. The chain links TRBV5-1 to TRBJ1-1; maybe TRBD1 (5 bases). This receptor was taken from a middle-aged man with active COVID-19. Specimen: peripheral blood. The CDR3 here is CASSLRQYTEAFF. CDR3 in DNA: TGCGCCAGCAGCTTGCGACAGTACACTGAAGCTTTCTTT.